This T cell receptor (beta chain) appears in the sequencing data of a study of cytomegalovirus exposure and HLA in healthy donors. Study observations and caveats: Investigators reported fewer than 200 TCR beta chains as tied to cytomegalovirus. Most CMV-associated TCR beta chains appeared HLA-restricted in a later analysis.

About this clone itself: Its matching antigen is unknown.

PCR used 60 Vbeta primers and 13 Jbeta primers. In the authors' workflow: In a later analysis, of around 80 million unique beta chains, about 11 million appeared in at least two donors. TCRdb's table, derived via immunoSEQ multiplex PCR, lists solely in-frame clones and lacks some. Clone size and the V and J calls come from that table; the DNA yielded D and trimming. The profile covers 90,000 to 150,000 clones, with about 79% appearing a single time and just over 2% taken by the ten largest. Germline-derived CDR1 and CDR2 are MNHEY and SMNVEV (reference sequence). The CDR3 loop spans 14 amino acids. Trimming took 7 bases from V and 1 from J, leaving 13 bases between them.

The source is a human donor in good health. The chain has TRBV27 and TRBJ1-1, with D tentatively TRBD1 (5 bases). Input material: PBMCs. Here the CDR3 DNA reads TGTGCCAGCAAAGGGGCAGCCCAGAACACTGAAGCTTTCTTT. This encodes CASKGAAQNTEAFF.